A single sample is the source of the 29 T cell receptor beta chains below, sequenced in a study of blood T cell repertoires in COVID-19. Sequenced by immunoSEQ multiplex PCR; TCRdb stores in-frame clones only, minus some. The sample gives about 230,000 clones, more than 75% of which show up once; around a tenth is in the top ten. Material: peripheral blood. These receptors were collected from a man aged 45-65 years with COVID-19, enrolled during active disease.

V gene TRBV7-9 combines with J gene TRBJ2-1; 9 positions match TRBD2. In germline, CDR1 is SEHNR, CDR2 FQNEAQ (reference sequence). V trimming: 6 bases; J trimming: 9 bases; junction bases outside the gene matches: 6. The CDR3 is 13 residues long. CDR3 nucleotides: TGTGCCAGCAGTAGACTAGCGGTGTTTGAGCAGTTCTTC. This translates into CASSRLAVFEQFF.

The J gene is TRBJ2-7, the V gene TRBV7-2; maybe TRBD2 (7 bases). Germline-derived CDR1 and CDR2 are SGHTA and FQGNSA. The CDR3 runs to 15 residues. V lost 5 bases and J 6 bases, leaving 20 bases between the germline ends. The CDR3 here is CASSLGGDPPREQYF. In DNA, the CDR3 is TGTGCCAGCAGCCTAGGGGGGGACCCCCCTCGCGAGCAGTACTTC.

This clone was seen more than once but under ten times. The chain has TRBV5-1 and TRBJ1-3, with 7 bases fitting TRBD1. Germline values: CDR1 SGHRS, CDR2 YFSETQ. V was pared by 4 bases and J by 1 base, with 11 bases of the junction left unmatched. The CDR3 sequence is 17 residues long. In nucleotides, the CDR3 is TGCGCCAGCAGCCCCGTAGGGCAGGGGGGTTCTGGAAACACCATATATTTT. Protein product: CASSPVGQGGSGNTIYF.

The rearrangement uses TRBV12-3 or TRBV12-4 and TRBJ2-5, with D possibly matching TRBD1 (6 bases). The CDR3 totals 13 residues. The germline V and J ends were trimmed by 5 bases and 4 bases, with 11 bases remaining between them. The CDR3 spells CASSQQGSETQYF. As DNA, the CDR3 is TGTGCCAGCAGTCAACAGGGCTCAGAGACCCAGTACTTC.

The V gene is TRBV29-1, the J gene TRBJ2-3; D possibly corresponds to TRBD2 (6 bases). Looked up from germline, CDR1 is SQVTM and CDR2 is ANQGSEA. CDR3 length equals 12 residues. The DNA for the CDR3 is TGCAGGGCCCGGGAGTATCCAGATACGCAGTATTTT. Translation: CRAREYPDTQYF.

This clone was observed a few times. The rearrangement links TRBV3-1 (or the pseudogene TRBV3-2) to TRBJ2-2; 9 bases line up with TRBD1. The germline V gene encodes CDR1 LGHDT and CDR2 YNNKEL (reference sequence). Trimming took 3 bases from V and 4 from J; bases not matched to a gene: 6. The CDR3 is 16 residues long. In DNA form, the CDR3 reads TGTGCCAGCAGCCATGCAGGACAGGGGATCACCGGGGAGCTGTTTTTT. Its translation is CASSHAGQGITGELFF.

The chain links TRBV18 to TRBJ1-1; D uncertain. V gave up 6 bases and J gave up 1 base, with 18 bases separating them. Looked up from germline, CDR1 is KGHSH and CDR2 is LQKENI. This CDR3 spans 16 amino acids. The CDR3 protein is CASSISAVLGNTEAFF. The CDR3 coding sequence is TGTGCCAGCTCCATTTCAGCGGTGTTGGGGAACACTGAAGCTTTCTTT.

This chain connects TRBV19 to TRBJ2-5, with D perhaps TRBD2 (6 bases). V shed 5 bases and J shed 4 bases, with 20 bases lying between them. The CDR3 runs 16 residues. Germline CDR1 LNHDA, CDR2 SQIVND (reference sequence). This CDR3 reads CASSPLPTRRGETQYF. CDR3 sequence (DNA): TGTGCCAGTAGTCCACTCCCGACTAGGCGAGGAGAGACCCAGTACTTC.

The chain joins TRBV29-1 to TRBJ1-4; D gene ambiguous. CDR1 and CDR2 from the germline V gene are SQVTM and ANQGSEA. This CDR3 contains 11 residues. Trimming removed 5 bases from V and 5 bases from J, with 6 bases in between. CDR3 region: CSVFQNEKLFF. As DNA, the CDR3 is TGCAGCGTTTTTCAGAATGAAAAACTGTTTTTT.

This chain joins TRBV5-1 and TRBJ1-5; no reliable D call. Germline CDR1 SGHRS, CDR2 YFSETQ. The CDR3 is 13 amino acids. The V gene lost 4 bases and the J gene lost 4 bases, with 9 bases spanning the gap. In nucleotides, the CDR3 is TGCGCCAGCAGCGAGGGTACAAATCAGCCCCAGCATTTT. Encoded protein: CASSEGTNQPQHF.

The table lists this clone with a few counts. J is TRBJ2-1 and V is TRBV6-5; 12 positions match TRBD2. Germline values: CDR1 MNHEY, CDR2 SVGAGI. The CDR3 sequence is 15 residues long. J lost 7 bases, V lost 7 bases, and 8 bases had no gene match. For the CDR3, the DNA is TGTGCCAGCACGGTACTAGCGGGAGGATCTAATGAGCAGTTCTTC. This encodes CASTVLAGGSNEQFF.

V gene TRBV27 combines with J gene TRBJ2-5; D is possibly TRBD1 (5 bases). This CDR3 region has 14 residues. V was cut by 6 bases and J by 2 bases, with 13 bases left in between. Looked up from germline, CDR1 is MNHEY and CDR2 is SMNVEV (reference sequence). In DNA form, the CDR3 reads TGTGCCAGCAGCCGGGCAGGGCCTCAAGAGACCCAGTACTTC. The encoded protein is CASSRAGPQETQYF.

The chain joins TRBV2 to TRBJ2-1; the match to TRBD2 covers 12 bases. The V gene's germline CDR1 is SNHLY and CDR2 FYNNEI. J was trimmed by 2 bases and V by 6 bases; bases with no gene match: 8. The CDR3 length is 17 residues. The CDR3 here is CASSVALAGGPYNEQFF. The CDR3 DNA is TGTGCCAGCAGCGTAGCCCTAGCGGGAGGGCCCTACAATGAGCAGTTCTTC.

The chain recombines TRBV3-1 (or the pseudogene TRBV3-2) with TRBJ1-1; 7 bases are a match to TRBD1. CDR1 LGHDT and CDR2 YNNKEL come from the germline V gene (reference sequence). The CDR3 totals 15 residues. The V gene end was trimmed by 2 bases and the J gene end by 4 bases; junction bases not matched to a gene: 7. The CDR3 coding sequence is TGTGCCAGCAGCCAACGACAGGGTCAAGGCACTGAAGCTTTCTTT. It is translated as CASSQRQGQGTEAFF.

This clone has more than one count but fewer than ten. This rearrangement joins TRBV19 to TRBJ2-7, with TRBD2 matching 11 bases. This CDR3 spans 15 amino acids. CDR1 is LNHDA and CDR2 is SQIVND in the germline V gene (reference sequence). V shed 6 bases and J 6 bases; nucleotides not matched to a gene: 10. This chain's CDR3 is CASRPSGGPRGEQYF. The CDR3 DNA reads TGTGCCAGTAGACCTAGCGGGGGGCCTCGAGGCGAGCAGTACTTC.

The gene calls are TRBV14 and TRBJ2-7, with 7 bases identical to TRBD1. CDR1 is SGHDN and CDR2 is FVKESK in the germline V gene. V was clipped by 4 bases and J by 2 bases; unmatched bases: 2. This CDR3 region has 13 residues. The CDR3 is CASSPGTAYEQYF. In DNA form, the CDR3 reads TGTGCCAGCAGCCCCGGGACAGCCTACGAGCAGTACTTC.

This clone came up a few times. This chain connects TRBV5-1 to TRBJ2-7; D is ambiguous. This CDR3 is built from 14 residues. In germline, CDR1 is SGHRS, CDR2 YFSETQ. Deletions cut 0 bases from V and 3 bases from J, with 10 bases between. CDR3 region: CASSLEQFDYEQYF. The CDR3 DNA follows: TGCGCCAGCAGCTTGGAACAATTCGACTACGAGCAGTACTTC.

The chain combines TRBV2 with TRBJ1-1; no reliable D call. This CDR3 contains 14 residues. Germline CDR1 SNHLY, CDR2 FYNNEI. V was pared by 1 base and J by 11 bases, with 17 bases between. DNA of the CDR3: TGTGCCAGCAGTGAAGTGAGGGTTCGACCAATTGCTTTCTTT. This sequence encodes CASSEVRVRPIAFF.

In this sample, this clone turned up once. V usage is TRBV27 and J usage is TRBJ1-1, with 11 bases lining up with TRBD1. This CDR3 contains 15 residues. The germline CDR1 and CDR2 sequences are MNHEY and SMNVEV (reference sequence). The V segment lost 7 bases and the J segment 5 bases; nucleotides outside the gene matches: 9. CDR3 DNA: TGTGCCAGCACCCCAGGACAGGGGGCGAGGACTGAAGCTTTCTTT. Its translation: CASTPGQGARTEAFF.

This chain joins TRBV3-1 (or the pseudogene TRBV3-2) and TRBJ1-1; the D gene is possibly TRBD1 (6 bases). Germline assignment: CDR1 LGHDT and CDR2 YNNKEL (reference sequence). CDR3 length: 17 residues. Trimming removed 2 bases from V and 3 bases from J, with 19 bases in between. The CDR3 spells CASSQWKGTQGHTEAFF. CDR3 nucleotide sequence: TGTGCCAGCAGCCAATGGAAGGGGACCCAGGGGCACACTGAAGCTTTCTTT.

The rearrangement uses TRBV30 and TRBJ1-1, with 7 bases identical to TRBD1. Trimming cost V 1 base and J 4 bases; bases outside gene matches: 6. In germline, CDR1 is GTSNPN, CDR2 SVGIG (reference sequence). CDR3 size: 14 residues. The chain's CDR3 is CAWSETGWTTEAFF. The CDR3 DNA is TGTGCCTGGAGTGAGACAGGGTGGACCACTGAAGCTTTCTTT.

The chain joins TRBV5-1 to TRBJ2-3; TRBD2 is a possible D gene (5 bases). V was clipped by 1 base and J by 1 base, with 7 bases between them. The germline V gene encodes CDR1 SGHRS and CDR2 YFSETQ. This CDR3 has 14 residues. CDR3 sequence: CASSLLEGTDTQYF. The CDR3 DNA reads as TGCGCCAGCAGCTTGCTGGAGGGCACAGATACGCAGTATTTT. The full variable domain, in which reference TRBV5-1 and TRBJ2-3 provide the parts outside the CDR3, is KAGVTQTPRYLIKTRGQQVTLSCSPISGHRSVSWYQQTPGQGLQFLFEYFSETQRNKGNFPGRFSGRQFSNSRSEMNVSTLELGDSALYLCASSLLEGTDTQYFGPGTRLTVL.

This clone was seen a few times. The J gene is TRBJ2-2, the V gene TRBV6-2 or TRBV6-3; the D is unclear. Germline-derived CDR1 and CDR2 are MNHEY and SVGEGT. The germline V and J ends were trimmed by 4 bases and 4 bases, with 7 bases remaining between them. The CDR3 is 13 residues long. The CDR3 loop reads CASSFSSTGELFF. DNA for the CDR3: TGTGCCAGCAGTTTTTCTAGCACCGGGGAGCTGTTTTTT.

The rearrangement uses TRBV5-6 and TRBJ1-4, with D maybe TRBD1 (6 bases). V was trimmed by 5 bases and J by 8 bases, leaving 22 bases between them. The germline V gene has CDR1 SGHDT and CDR2 YYEEEE. The CDR3 loop spans 16 amino acids. CDR3 coding DNA: TGTGCCAGCAGACCGGGTCACGGGAATCAGGGGGAAAAACTGTTTTTT. This sequence encodes CASRPGHGNQGEKLFF.

This chain uses TRBV5-6 with TRBJ2-3; D remains unclear. The germline gives CDR1 SGHDT, CDR2 YYEEEE. Trimming took 4 bases from V and 0 from J, leaving 15 bases between them. The CDR3 is 16 residues long. The CDR3 region is CASSPPNPGSTDTQYF. The CDR3 DNA follows: TGTGCCAGCAGCCCCCCGAATCCGGGTAGCACAGATACGCAGTATTTT.

The genes are TRBV12-3 or TRBV12-4 and TRBJ1-2; tentative D call: TRBD1 (6 bases). V was clipped by 6 bases and J by 4 bases, with 12 bases between them. The CDR3 extends over 13 amino acids. Here the CDR3 reads CASSRQAFYGYTF. In DNA, the CDR3 is TGTGCCAGCAGCCGACAGGCTTTCTATGGCTACACCTTC.

The rearrangement links TRBV6-6 to TRBJ2-7, with TRBD1 matching 8 bases. Germline V gene data show CDR1 as MNHNY and CDR2 as SVGAGI (reference sequence). V was pared by 6 bases and J by 5 bases, with 9 bases of the junction left unmatched. The CDR3 is 14 amino acids. The CDR3 bases are TGTGCCAGCAGGACGACAGGGGATACGAACGAGCAGTACTTC. Its protein product is CASRTTGDTNEQYF.

J is TRBJ1-5 and V is TRBV18; 7 bases are a match to TRBD1. After removal of 0 bases from V and 1 base from J, the junction contained 6 bases not matched to a gene. Germline CDR1 and CDR2: KGHSH and LQKENI. There are 17 residues in the CDR3. For the CDR3, the DNA is TGTGCCAGCTCACCACCAGGGGGCAGGGTAAGCAATCAGCCCCAGCATTTT. Protein sequence: CASSPPGGRVSNQPQHF.

This chain joins TRBV3-1 (or the pseudogene TRBV3-2) and TRBJ1-1, with a possible D match to TRBD1 (5 bases). The V gene lost 4 bases and the J gene lost 5 bases, with 11 bases spanning the gap. The CDR3 is 13 amino acids. CDR1 and CDR2 from the germline V gene are LGHDT and YNNKEL (reference sequence). The chain's CDR3 is CASSRGGRTEAFF. CDR3 DNA: TGTGCCAGCAGCCGGGGGGGTAGAACTGAAGCTTTCTTT.